The sequence of this T cell receptor (beta chain) was determined in a study of T cells in Graves' hyperthyroidism and ophthalmopathy. Germline CDR1 MNHEY, CDR2 SMNVEV (reference sequence). J gave up 2 bases and V 5 bases, and 5 bases lay outside the gene matches. The CDR3 covers 14 residues. RNA transcripts yielded amplified TCR beta CDR3 regions. The study used the HTBI primer set for a first-round RT-PCR of the TCR CDR3. TCRdb re-analysed the multiplex PCR reads in MiXCR, keeping a single row per CDR3 protein. This sample yields fewer than 500,000 distinct CDR3 sequences, of which approximately 14% are seen a single time; around 20% belongs to the top ten.

The TCR was taken from a woman in her twenties or thirties with Graves' ophthalmopathy. The sequenced material came from blood. The rearrangement uses TRBV27 and TRBJ2-5; 7 nucleotides line up with TRBD2. In nucleotides, the CDR3 is TGTGCCAGCAGTAGCGGGGAACAACAAGAGACCCAGTACTTC. As protein: CASSSGEQQETQYF.